This T cell receptor (beta chain) derives from a study of blood T cell repertoires in COVID-19. The data were produced by immunoSEQ multiplex PCR, yet TCRdb's version contains in-frame clones alone and is incomplete. The sample has around 430,000 clones, approximately 88% seen once; the top ten hold around 12%. Trimming took 3 bases from V and 5 from J, leaving 11 bases between them. Germline lookup yields CDR1 GTSNPN and CDR2 SVGIG (reference sequence). The CDR3 is 12 amino acids. This receptor was obtained from a woman between 45 and 60 years old with COVID-19, enrolled during active disease. The chain joins TRBV30 to TRBJ2-7, with D possibly being TRBD1 (5 bases). Sequencing used peripheral blood. The CDR3, as DNA: TGTGCCTGGAGATTGGGCAGGGACGAGCAGTACTTC. Protein product: CAWRLGRDEQYF.